This TCR beta chain originates from a study of T cells in Graves' hyperthyroidism and ophthalmopathy. CDR1 and CDR2 (germline): SGHVS, FQNEAQ. V was cut by 5 bases and J by 5 bases, with 9 bases left in between. This CDR3 has 12 residues. Template material for amplifying TCR beta CDR3 regions consisted of RNA transcripts. HTBI primers were the set used in a first-round RT-PCR of the TCR CDR3. TCRdb redid the calling of the multiplex PCR reads with MiXCR, one entry per CDR3 protein. Altogether about 290,000 distinct CDR3 sequences are present, approximately 15% being singletons, with the ten largest covering roughly 53%. This clonotype was found many times.

The V call is TRBV7-8, the J call TRBJ2-5; D remains unclear. The sample consisted of blood. This receptor was identified in an older woman with Graves' ophthalmopathy. CDR3 sequence (DNA): TGTGCCAGCAGCCCAACGGGTGAGACCCAGTACTTC. Amino acids: CASSPTGETQYF. The variable domain in full, completed from reference TRBV7-8 and TRBJ2-5, reads GAGVSQSPRYKVAKRGQDVALRCDPISGHVSLFWYQQALGQGPEFLTYFQNEAQLDKSGLPSDRFFAERPEGSVSTLKIQRTQQEDSAVYLCASSPTGETQYFGPGTRLLVL.